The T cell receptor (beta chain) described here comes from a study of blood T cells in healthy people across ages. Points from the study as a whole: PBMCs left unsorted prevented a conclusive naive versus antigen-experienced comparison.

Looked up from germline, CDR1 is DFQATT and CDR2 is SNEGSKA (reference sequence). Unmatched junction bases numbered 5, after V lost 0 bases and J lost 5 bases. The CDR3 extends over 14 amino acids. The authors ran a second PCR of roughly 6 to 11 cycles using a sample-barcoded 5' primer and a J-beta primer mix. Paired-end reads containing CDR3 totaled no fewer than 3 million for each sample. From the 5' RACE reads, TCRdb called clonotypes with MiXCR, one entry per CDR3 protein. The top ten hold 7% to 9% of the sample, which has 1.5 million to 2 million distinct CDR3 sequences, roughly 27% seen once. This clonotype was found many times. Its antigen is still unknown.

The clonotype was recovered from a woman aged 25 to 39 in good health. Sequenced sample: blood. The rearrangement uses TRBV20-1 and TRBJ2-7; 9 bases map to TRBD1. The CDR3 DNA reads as TGCAGTGCTAGAGATCCGGGACAGGGCAACGAGCAGTACTTC. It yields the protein CSARDPGQGNEQYF.